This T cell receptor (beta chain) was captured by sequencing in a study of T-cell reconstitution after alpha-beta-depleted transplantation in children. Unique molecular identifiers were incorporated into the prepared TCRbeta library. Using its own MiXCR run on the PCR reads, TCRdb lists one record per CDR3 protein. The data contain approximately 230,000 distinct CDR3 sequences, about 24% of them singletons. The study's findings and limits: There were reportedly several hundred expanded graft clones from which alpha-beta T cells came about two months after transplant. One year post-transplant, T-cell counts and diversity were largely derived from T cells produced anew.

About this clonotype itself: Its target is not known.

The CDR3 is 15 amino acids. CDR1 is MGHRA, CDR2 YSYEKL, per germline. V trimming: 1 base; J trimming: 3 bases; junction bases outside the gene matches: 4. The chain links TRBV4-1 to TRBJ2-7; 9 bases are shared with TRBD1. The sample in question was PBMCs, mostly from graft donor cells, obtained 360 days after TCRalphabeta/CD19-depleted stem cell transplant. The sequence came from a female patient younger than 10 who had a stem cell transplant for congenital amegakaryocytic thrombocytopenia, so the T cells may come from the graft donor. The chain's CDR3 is CASSQVWTGDYEQYF. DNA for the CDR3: TGCGCCAGCAGCCAAGTGTGGACAGGGGACTACGAGCAGTACTTC.